A single sample is the source of the 7 T cell receptor beta chains below, sequenced in a study of spatial heterogeneity in lung cancer (dated by TCRdb to about 2019). Library generation was performed with 5' RACE. Sequencing used a NextSeq 500. In-frame beta chains were kept once TCRdb had trimmed the public reads at Q25 with fastp and called clones with MiXCR. Records with the same CDR3 protein are collapsed into one entry carrying the most frequent genes and DNA. In all, the sample holds approximately 40,000 distinct CDR3 sequences, and approximately 5.6% of those were seen once. 20% to 30% of the sample rests with the top ten. This specimen's time point label, interpreted: sample taken at primary tumor resection. The sequences come from PBMCs, collected at surgery. These receptors all come from a female donor with early-stage non-small cell lung cancer.

This clonotype was seen only a few times. The chain joins TRBV12-3 or TRBV12-4 to TRBJ2-7; 11 bases line up with TRBD1. V dropped 8 bases and J dropped 3; count of bases not matched to a gene: 9. The CDR3 is 15 residues long. The CDR3 protein is CASSPPDRGRYEQYF. The CDR3 nucleotides read TGTGCCAGCTCCCCTCCGGACAGGGGGCGCTACGAGCAGTACTTC.

This clonotype appeared many times. This chain uses TRBV2 with TRBJ2-7; TRBD2 matches 7 bases. Germline CDR1 reads SNHLY; CDR2 reads FYNNEI. The CDR3 length is 16 residues. With V trimmed by 4 bases and J by 2 bases, 11 bases remained unmatched. CDR3: CASSASGAPRPYEQYF. The CDR3 DNA reads as TGTGCCAGCAGTGCAAGCGGGGCCCCAAGGCCCTACGAGCAGTACTTC.

The V and J genes are TRBV11-2 and TRBJ2-5; the D gene is possibly TRBD1 (5 bases). Germline-derived CDR1 and CDR2 are SGHAT and FQNNGV. V gave up 5 bases and J gave up 6 bases, with 13 bases separating them. This CDR3 is built from 13 residues. In DNA, the CDR3 is TGTGCCAGCAGCACTCAGGGTACTCAGACCCAGTACTTC. It yields the protein CASSTQGTQTQYF. The whole variable domain, filled in from reference TRBV11-2 and TRBJ2-5, reads EAGVAQSPRYKIIEKRQSVAFWCNPISGHATLYWYQQILGQGPKLLIQFQNNGVVDDSQLPKDRFSAERLKGVDSTLKIQPAKLEDSAVYLCASSTQGTQTQYFGPGTRLLVL.

This clonotype was seen only a few times. The CDR3 nucleotides read TGTGCCAGCAGCTTAGGACAGGGTAACACTGAAGCTTTCTTT. It encodes CASSLGQGNTEAFF. V and J are TRBV7-6 and TRBJ1-1; TRBD1 matches at 7 bases. The V gene end was trimmed by 1 base and the J gene end by 2 bases; junction bases not matched to a gene: 1. The length of the CDR3 is 14 residues. From germline, CDR1 is SGHVS and CDR2 FNYEAQ.

This clonotype was detected a few times. This chain uses TRBV2 with TRBJ1-2; 9 bases are shared with TRBD1. V was clipped by 2 bases and J by 1 base; unmatched bases: 5. This CDR3 has 16 residues. From germline, CDR1 is SNHLY and CDR2 FYNNEI. CDR3 DNA: TGTGCCAGCAGTGAACCCACAGGGGGCTTTAACTATGGCTACACCTTC. Its translation is CASSEPTGGFNYGYTF.

In this sample, this clonotype turned up many times. The V gene is TRBV3-1, the J gene TRBJ2-3; 10 nucleotides agree with TRBD1. Germline V lookup: CDR1 LGHDT, CDR2 YNNKEL (reference sequence). J gave up 4 bases and V 5 bases, and 21 bases lay outside the gene matches. The CDR3 has 20 residues. The CDR3 region is CASSSEGETGGAWAPDTQYF. The CDR3 DNA reads as TGTGCCAGCAGCTCAGAGGGGGAGACAGGGGGCGCCTGGGCCCCAGATACGCAGTATTTT.

This clonotype was seen at least ten times. The V and J genes are TRBV6-2 or TRBV6-3 and TRBJ1-5; 9 bases match TRBD1. With 6 bases clipped from V and 1 base from J, the junction kept 7 bases outside the gene matches. The CDR3 sequence is 16 residues long. The germline CDR1 and CDR2 sequences are MNHEY and SVGEGT. CDR3 sequence (DNA): TGTGCCAGCAGAAGCCTACAGGGGGCGAGCAATCAGCCCCAGCATTTT. This encodes CASRSLQGASNQPQHF.